The 3 T cell receptor beta chains reported below all come from one sample, sequenced in a study of CD8 T cells in ankylosing spondylitis. TCRdb redid the calling of the 5' RACE reads with MiXCR, one entry per CDR3 protein. The sample records 230,000 or so distinct CDR3 sequences, 15% to 20% being singletons. What was sequenced was blood, either unsorted or a sorted T cell fraction (not recorded which). Receptors originate from a male donor with ankylosing spondylitis or in good health (not recorded which).

This clonotype was found a few times. The chain recombines TRBV4-1 with TRBJ1-5, with D tentatively TRBD1 (5 bases). In germline, CDR1 is MGHRA, CDR2 YSYEKL. The CDR3 is 18 amino acids. V was cut by 1 base and J by 0 bases, with 16 bases left in between. The CDR3 is CASSQGPGTPGSNQPQHF. The CDR3 nucleotides are TGCGCCAGCAGCCAAGGACCCGGGACCCCAGGTAGCAATCAGCCCCAGCATTTT.

A few counts support this clonotype. The chain is built from TRBV10-3 and TRBJ2-1; D is undetermined. This CDR3 is 14 amino acids long. Germline CDR1 is ENHRY and CDR2 is SYGVKD. V shed 6 bases and J shed 4 bases, with 13 bases lying between them. The CDR3 spells CAIRGGMGYNEQFF. In DNA, the CDR3 is TGTGCCATCAGGGGCGGAATGGGGTACAATGAGCAGTTCTTC.

A word on this clonotype: A single base separates this from a much larger clone, so it may be a read error. The chain joins TRBV20-1 to TRBJ2-7; 11 nucleotides align to TRBD2. The V gene end was trimmed by 5 bases and the J gene end by 0 bases; junction bases not matched to a gene: 12. Germline CDR1 DFQATT, CDR2 SNEGSKA (reference sequence). The CDR3 is made up of 17 amino acids. CDR3 DNA sequence: TGCAGTGCTGAGGGACTAGCGGTATCCCCGTCCTCCTACGAGCAGTACTTC. Translating gives CSAEGLAVSPSSYEQYF.